The 2 T cell receptor beta chains below all came from one sample that was sequenced in a study of blood T cell repertoires in COVID-19 (dated by TCRdb to 2018 to 2021). Receptors were amplified or captured by the immunoSEQ multiplex PCR assay. TCRdb carries this immuneACCESS record with in-frame sequences only. Its versions omit some clonotypes, under half of them owing to an unresolved V gene in the studies checked, with the rest unexplained. The sample contains approximately 480,000 clones, about 91% of them found a single time. The ten biggest clones cover 0.7% to 1% of the sample. Sequencing was performed on peripheral blood. The source of these receptors is a young man with COVID-19, enrolled during active disease.

This chain joins TRBV29-1 and TRBJ1-1; D is undetermined. The CDR3 covers 11 residues. Germline values: CDR1 SQVTM, CDR2 ANQGSEA. The V and J ends lost 7 bases and 6 bases respectively, with 12 bases between them. The CDR3 loop reads CSGWRFSEAFF. CDR3 bases: TGCAGCGGGTGGAGGTTCTCTGAAGCTTTCTTT.

The V call is TRBV19, the J call TRBJ2-7; D is possibly TRBD2 (6 bases). The CDR3 runs 15 residues. V was clipped by 1 base and J by 3 bases, with 13 bases between them. The germline gives CDR1 LNHDA, CDR2 SQIVND (reference sequence). The CDR3 DNA reads as TGTGCCAGTAGTATAGGTGCCGGGGGAGGCTACGAGCAGTACTTC. Translating it yields CASSIGAGGGYEQYF.